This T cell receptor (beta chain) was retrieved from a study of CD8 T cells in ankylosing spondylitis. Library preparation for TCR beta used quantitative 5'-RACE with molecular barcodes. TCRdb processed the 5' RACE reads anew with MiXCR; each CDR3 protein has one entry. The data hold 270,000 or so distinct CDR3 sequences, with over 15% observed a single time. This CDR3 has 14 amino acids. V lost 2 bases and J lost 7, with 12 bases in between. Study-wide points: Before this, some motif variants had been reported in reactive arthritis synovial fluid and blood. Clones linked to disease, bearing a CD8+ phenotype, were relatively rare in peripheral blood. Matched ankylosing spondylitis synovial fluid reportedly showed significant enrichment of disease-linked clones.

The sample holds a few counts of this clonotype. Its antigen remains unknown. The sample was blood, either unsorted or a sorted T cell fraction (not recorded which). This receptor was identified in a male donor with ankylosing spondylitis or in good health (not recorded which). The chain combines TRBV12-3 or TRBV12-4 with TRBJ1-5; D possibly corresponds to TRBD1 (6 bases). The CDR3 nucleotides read TGTGCCAGCAGTTTAAGCAGGGGTGGACAGCCCCAGCATTTT. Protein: CASSLSRGGQPQHF.